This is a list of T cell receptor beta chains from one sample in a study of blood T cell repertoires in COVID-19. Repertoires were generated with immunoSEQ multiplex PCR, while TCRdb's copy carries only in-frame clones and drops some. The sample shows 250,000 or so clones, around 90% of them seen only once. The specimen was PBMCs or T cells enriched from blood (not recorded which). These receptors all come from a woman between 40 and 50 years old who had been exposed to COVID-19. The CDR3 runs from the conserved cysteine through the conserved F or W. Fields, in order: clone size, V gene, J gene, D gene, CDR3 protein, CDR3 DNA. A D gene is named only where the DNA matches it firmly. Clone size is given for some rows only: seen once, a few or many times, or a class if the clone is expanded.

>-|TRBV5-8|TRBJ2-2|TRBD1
CASSLTGVNTGELFF
TGTGCCAGCAGCTTGACAGGGGTAAACACCGGGGAGCTGTTTTTT
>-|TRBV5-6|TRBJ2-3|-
CASSSTDFTDTQYF
TGTGCCAGCAGCTCTACTGACTTCACAGATACGCAGTATTTT
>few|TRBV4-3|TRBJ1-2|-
CASSQQGYGYTF
TGCGCCAGCAGCCAACAGGGGTATGGCTACACCTTC
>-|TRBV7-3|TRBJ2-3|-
CASSPKTPLTSTDTQYF
TGTGCCAGCAGCCCGAAAACCCCTTTAACTAGCACAGATACGCAGTATTTT
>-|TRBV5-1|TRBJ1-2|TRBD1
CASSGDRGGYGYTF
TGCGCCAGCAGCGGGGACAGGGGAGGTTATGGCTACACCTTC
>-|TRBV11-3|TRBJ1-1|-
CASSSDGGTEAFF
TGTGCCAGCAGCTCGGACGGGGGCACTGAAGCTTTCTTT
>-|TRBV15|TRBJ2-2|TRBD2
CATSRAGTTHTGELFF
TGTGCCACCAGCAGAGCGGGGACTACCCACACCGGGGAGCTGTTTTTT
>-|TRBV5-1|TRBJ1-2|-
CASSLEDSTYGYTF
TGTGCCAGCAGCTTGGAAGACAGTACTTATGGCTACACCTTC
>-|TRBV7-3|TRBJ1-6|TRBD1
CASSLMEGANSPLHF
TGTGCCAGCAGCTTAATGGAGGGGGCCAATTCACCCCTCCACTTT
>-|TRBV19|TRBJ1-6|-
CASRLIGQYNSPLHF
TGTGCCAGTAGACTGATCGGACAGTATAATTCACCCCTCCACTTT
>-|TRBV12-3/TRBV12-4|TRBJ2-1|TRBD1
CASTGGDEQFF
TGTGCCAGTACAGGGGGAGACGAGCAGTTCTTC
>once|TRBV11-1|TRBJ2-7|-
CASSPLAHEQYF
TGTGCCAGCAGCCCTCTGGCACACGAGCAGTACTTC
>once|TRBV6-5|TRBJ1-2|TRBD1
CASSYSIQGLGYTF
TGTGCCAGCAGTTACTCGATACAGGGGCTGGGCTACACCTTC
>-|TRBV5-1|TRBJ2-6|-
CASAAVGYNVLTF
TGTGCCAGCGCAGCGGTCGGGTACAACGTCCTGACTTTC
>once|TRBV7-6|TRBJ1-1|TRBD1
CARPLTGKVLNTEAFF
TGTGCCAGACCCCTGACAGGGAAGGTCTTGAACACTGAAGCTTTCTTT
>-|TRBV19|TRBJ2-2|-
CASSIGLATYPGELFF
TGTGCCAGTAGTATAGGGCTAGCGACCTATCCTGGGGAGCTGTTTTTT
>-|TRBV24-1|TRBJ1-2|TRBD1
CATSENGQGFYGYTF
TGTGCCACCAGTGAGAATGGACAGGGCTTTTATGGCTACACCTTC
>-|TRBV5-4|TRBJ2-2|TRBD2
CASSSGLAGGTGELFF
TGTGCCAGCAGCTCGGGACTAGCGGGGGGCACCGGGGAGCTGTTTTTT
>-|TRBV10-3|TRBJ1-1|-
CAISEAGARKAFF
TGTGCCATCAGTGAGGCAGGGGCAAGGAAAGCTTTCTTT
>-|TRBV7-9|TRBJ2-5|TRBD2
CASSLRSTSGGQETQYF
TGTGCCAGCAGCTTACGTAGTACTAGCGGGGGGCAAGAGACCCAGTACTTC
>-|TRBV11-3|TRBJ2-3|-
CASSLVSAGTQYF
TGTGCCAGCAGCTTAGTGAGCGCCGGTACGCAGTATTTT
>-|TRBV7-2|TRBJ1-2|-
CASSLVVRGTFYGYTF
TGTGCCAGCAGCTTAGTGGTTCGGGGAACGTTCTATGGCTACACCTTC
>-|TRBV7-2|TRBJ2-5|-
CASSPRGGRETQYF
TGTGCCAGCAGCCCCAGAGGAGGGAGAGAGACCCAGTACTTC
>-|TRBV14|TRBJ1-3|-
CASSQDLYRVYGNTIYF
TGTGCCAGCAGCCAAGATCTCTACAGGGTGTACGGAAACACCATATATTTT
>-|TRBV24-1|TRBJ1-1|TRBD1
CATSDPRTGATEAFF
TGTGCCACCAGTGATCCCCGGACAGGGGCCACTGAAGCTTTCTTT
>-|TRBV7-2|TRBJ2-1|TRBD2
CASSMGLAGSNEQFF
TGTGCCAGCAGCATGGGACTAGCGGGGAGCAATGAGCAGTTCTTC
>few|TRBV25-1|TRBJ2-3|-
CASSTGVPTDTQYF
TGTGCCAGCAGTACCGGGGTCCCCACAGATACGCAGTATTTT
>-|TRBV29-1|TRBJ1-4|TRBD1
CSARTGTEKLFF
TGCAGCGCCAGGACAGGGACTGAAAAACTGTTTTTT
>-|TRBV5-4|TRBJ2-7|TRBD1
CASSGGGTGNYEQYF
TGTGCCAGCAGCGGGGGGGGGACAGGGAACTACGAGCAGTACTTC
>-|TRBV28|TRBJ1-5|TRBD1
CASSSWTGGAFQPQHF
TGTGCCAGCAGTTCCTGGACAGGGGGCGCCTTTCAGCCCCAGCATTTT
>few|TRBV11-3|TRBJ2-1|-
CASSLTGNGGEQFF
TGTGCCAGCAGCTTGACAGGGAACGGGGGTGAGCAGTTCTTC
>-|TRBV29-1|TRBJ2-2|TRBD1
CSVEAGQGNGELFF
TGCAGCGTGGAGGCGGGACAGGGGAACGGGGAGCTGTTTTTT
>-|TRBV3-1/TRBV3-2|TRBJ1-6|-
CASSHTGPNPLHF
TGTGCCAGCAGCCACACAGGACCTAATCCCCTCCACTTT
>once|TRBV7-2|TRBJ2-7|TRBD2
CASSLAGGYEQYF
TGTGCCAGCAGCTTAGCCGGGGGGTACGAGCAGTACTTC
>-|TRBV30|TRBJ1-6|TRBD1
CASRQGVNSPLHF
TGTGCCTCAAGACAGGGGGTTAATTCACCCCTCCACTTT
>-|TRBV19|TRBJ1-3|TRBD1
CASSGPGQRINTIYF
TGTGCCAGTAGTGGACCGGGACAGCGAATAAACACCATATATTTT
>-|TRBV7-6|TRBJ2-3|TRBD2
CASSFPSGRLGADTQYF
TGTGCCAGCAGCTTCCCTAGCGGGAGATTGGGGGCAGATACGCAGTATTTT
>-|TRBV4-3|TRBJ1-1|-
CASSQDLRGPTEAFF
TGCGCCAGCAGCCAAGATCTAAGGGGCCCCACTGAAGCTTTCTTT
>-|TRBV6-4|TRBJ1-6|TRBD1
CASSTGDNSPLHF
TGTGCCAGCAGTACAGGGGATAATTCACCCCTCCACTTT
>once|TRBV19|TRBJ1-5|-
CASRNLQGFRNQPQHF
TGTGCCAGTAGGAACCTACAGGGCTTCCGCAATCAGCCCCAGCATTTT
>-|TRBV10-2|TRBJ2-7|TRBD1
CASRMGQGWVEQYF
TGCGCCAGCCGAATGGGACAGGGGTGGGTCGAGCAGTACTTC
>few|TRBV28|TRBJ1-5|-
CASRGPFNQPQHF
TGTGCCAGCAGGGGGCCTTTCAATCAGCCCCAGCATTTT